Listed below are T cell receptor beta chains from one sample, sequenced in a study of CD8+ T cells in alopecia areata. TCRdb keeps only in-frame clones here, not all; method: immunoSEQ multiplex PCR. The table lists 150,000 to 160,000 clones, around 50% of them singletons, with 15% to 20% in the top ten. The sequences come from CD8+ T cells sorted from blood, collected at week 0. Receptor source: a human donor with alopecia areata. Both conserved end residues are part of each CDR3. Fields, in order: V gene, clone size, J gene, D gene, CDR3 DNA, CDR3 protein. A D gene is named only where the DNA matches it firmly. Some rows have no size entry. The others give once, few or many, or a class for an expanded clone.

V: TRBV12-5; size: few; J: TRBJ2-7; D: TRBD2; DNA: TGTGCTAGTGGTTCCCCGGCCGGGACTAGCGGGGGAGACCCCTACGAGCAGTACTTC; CDR3: CASGSPAGTSGGDPYEQYF
V: TRBV7-9; size: few; J: TRBJ2-1; D: TRBD2; DNA: TGTGCCAGCAGCCCTCGACCGAGGGGACTAAACAATGAGCAGTTCTTC; CDR3: CASSPRPRGLNNEQFF
V: TRBV15; size: NA; J: TRBJ2-3; D: TRBD2; DNA: TGTGCCACCAGCAGACCAAGCAGCGGGGGGCCAACAGATACGCAGTATTTT; CDR3: CATSRPSSGGPTDTQYF
V: TRBV9; size: NA; J: TRBJ2-7; D: NA; DNA: TGTGCCAGCAGCGTAGGGGGCAGGGGGGACGAGCAGTACTTC; CDR3: CASSVGGRGDEQYF
V: TRBV30; size: NA; J: TRBJ2-7; D: TRBD2; DNA: TGTGCCTGGAGTCTAGCGGGAGGCTCCTACGAGCAGTACTTC; CDR3: CAWSLAGGSYEQYF
V: TRBV6-5; size: NA; J: TRBJ2-1; D: NA; DNA: TGTGCCAGCAACCCAGAGCCTAAAATCAACAATGAGCAGTTCTTC; CDR3: CASNPEPKINNEQFF
V: TRBV5-4; size: NA; J: TRBJ1-1; D: TRBD1; DNA: TGTGCCAGCAGCTTCGGACAGGGAGATGAAGCTTTCTTT; CDR3: CASSFGQGDEAFF
V: TRBV9; size: few; J: TRBJ2-1; D: NA; DNA: TGTGCCAGCAGCGTCAGTAATGAGCAGTTCTTC; CDR3: CASSVSNEQFF
V: TRBV6-1; size: NA; J: TRBJ2-5; D: NA; DNA: TGTGCCAGCAGTGAAGCTGGTCAGGGGAGGATGGAGACCCAGTACTTC; CDR3: CASSEAGQGRMETQYF
V: TRBV30; size: NA; J: TRBJ1-5; D: NA; DNA: TGTGCCTGGAGTGTAAGGGACGGTAGCAATCAGCCCCAGCATTTT; CDR3: CAWSVRDGSNQPQHF
V: TRBV30; size: NA; J: TRBJ1-1; D: NA; DNA: TGTGCCTGGAAGCAGGAAATGAACACTGAAGCTTTCTTT; CDR3: CAWKQEMNTEAFF
V: TRBV11-3; size: large; J: TRBJ2-7; D: NA; DNA: TGTGCCAGCAGCAACCGAGCGGTTGCTAACGAGCAGTACTTC; CDR3: CASSNRAVANEQYF
V: TRBV6-5; size: few; J: TRBJ1-4; D: NA; DNA: TGTGCCAGCAGTTACTGGCAGGGGAATGAAAAACTGTTTTTT; CDR3: CASSYWQGNEKLFF
V: TRBV7-3; size: few; J: TRBJ2-1; D: TRBD2; DNA: TGTGCCAGCAGCTTGGGACTATCAAATGAGCAGTTCTTC; CDR3: CASSLGLSNEQFF
V: TRBV25-1; size: few; J: TRBJ1-1; D: NA; DNA: TGTGCCAGCAGTGAGGCAGGGCTCTCGGGGGCTTTCTTT; CDR3: CASSEAGLSGAFF
V: TRBV7-9; size: NA; J: TRBJ1-1; D: TRBD1; DNA: TGTGCCAGCAGCCCGACAGGGACTGAAGCTTTCTTT; CDR3: CASSPTGTEAFF
V: TRBV25-1; size: NA; J: TRBJ2-2; D: NA; DNA: TGTGCCAGCAGTGAACGGGCGAACACCGGGGAGCTGTTTTTT; CDR3: CASSERANTGELFF
V: TRBV7-8; size: NA; J: TRBJ2-5; D: TRBD1; DNA: TGTGCCAGCAGGGACAGGGGTAGAGAGACCCAGTACTTC; CDR3: CASRDRGRETQYF
V: TRBV29-1; size: NA; J: TRBJ2-1; D: TRBD1; DNA: TGCAGCGCTCCGACAGGGGGGAGTGGGAATGAGCAGTTCTTC; CDR3: CSAPTGGSGNEQFF
V: TRBV19; size: NA; J: TRBJ1-2; D: NA; DNA: TGTGCCAGTAGTCTCGGCCCGGACAGTGGGAACTATGGCTACACCTTC; CDR3: CASSLGPDSGNYGYTF
V: TRBV29-1; size: NA; J: TRBJ2-1; D: TRBD2; DNA: TGCAGCGTTGTCGGAGTAGCGGGGGGGCCGAATGAGCAGTTCTTC; CDR3: CSVVGVAGGPNEQFF
V: TRBV9; size: NA; J: TRBJ1-2; D: TRBD1; DNA: TGTGCCAGCAGCGCCAACTCCCGGGACAGCTTGATTGGAGGCTACACCTTC; CDR3: CASSANSRDSLIGGYTF
V: TRBV7-9; size: NA; J: TRBJ2-6; D: TRBD1; DNA: TGTGCCAGCAGCACCTCACAGGGACAGCCCTCTGGGGCCAACGTCCTGACTTTC; CDR3: CASSTSQGQPSGANVLTF
V: TRBV25-1; size: NA; J: TRBJ2-7; D: NA; DNA: TGTGCCAGCAGTGAGTACGAGCAGTACTTC; CDR3: CASSEYEQYF
V: TRBV27; size: NA; J: TRBJ2-1; D: TRBD2; DNA: TGTGCCAGCAGTCTCGACGCGGGGGGCTACACGGATGAGCAGTTCTTC; CDR3: CASSLDAGGYTDEQFF
V: TRBV7-2; size: NA; J: TRBJ1-5; D: NA; DNA: TGTGCCAGCAGCTCCCTCAATCAGCCCCAGCATTTT; CDR3: CASSSLNQPQHF
V: TRBV5-1; size: few; J: TRBJ2-1; D: TRBD1; DNA: TGCGCCAGCAGCCTAGGGGGACAGGTGAACAATGAGCAGTTCTTC; CDR3: CASSLGGQVNNEQFF
V: TRBV2; size: NA; J: TRBJ2-1; D: NA; DNA: TGTGCCAGCAGCAACAGGGTTGGGAATGAGCAGTTCTTC; CDR3: CASSNRVGNEQFF
V: TRBV7-6; size: NA; J: TRBJ2-3; D: NA; DNA: TGTGCCAGCAGCTACACAGATACGCAGTATTTT; CDR3: CASSYTDTQYF
V: TRBV29-1; size: NA; J: TRBJ1-2; D: TRBD1; DNA: TGCAGCGTGGGACAGGGGGAAAACTATGGCTACACCTTC; CDR3: CSVGQGENYGYTF
V: TRBV19; size: NA; J: TRBJ2-1; D: NA; DNA: TGTGCCAGTAGTCCCGTCCAAGGCAATGAGCAGTTCTTC; CDR3: CASSPVQGNEQFF
V: TRBV29-1; size: few; J: TRBJ2-1; D: TRBD2; DNA: TGCAGCGTCTCACTAGCGAGCAGCTCCTACAATGAGCAGTTCTTC; CDR3: CSVSLASSSYNEQFF
V: TRBV5-6; size: once; J: TRBJ1-2; D: TRBD1; DNA: TGTGCCAGCAGCTTGGGACAGGGGCTAAACTATGGCTACACCTTC; CDR3: CASSLGQGLNYGYTF
V: TRBV4-3; size: NA; J: TRBJ2-7; D: NA; DNA: TGCGCCAGCAGCCAAGAGGTCCCAGCGGGCGCCTACGAGCAGTACTTC; CDR3: CASSQEVPAGAYEQYF
V: TRBV14; size: NA; J: TRBJ1-1; D: TRBD1; DNA: TGTGCCAGCAGCGTACAGGGGAGGAAAGCTGAAGCTTTCTTT; CDR3: CASSVQGRKAEAFF
V: TRBV30; size: NA; J: TRBJ1-1; D: NA; DNA: TGTGCCTGGAGTGTAGAAGTGAACACTGAAGCTTTCTTT; CDR3: CAWSVEVNTEAFF
V: TRBV2; size: NA; J: TRBJ1-2; D: TRBD1; DNA: TGTGCCAGCAGTCTAGGACAGGGTTGGATGAGCAACTATGGCTACACCTTC; CDR3: CASSLGQGWMSNYGYTF
V: TRBV7-8; size: few; J: TRBJ2-5; D: TRBD2; DNA: TGTGCCAGCAGCTTATTAGGACTAGCGGAGACCCAGTACTTC; CDR3: CASSLLGLAETQYF
V: TRBV29-1; size: NA; J: TRBJ1-2; D: TRBD1; DNA: TGCAGCGTTGATAAGACAGGGGAGGTGGCGTTTGGCTATGGCTACACCTTC; CDR3: CSVDKTGEVAFGYGYTF
V: TRBV11-3; size: NA; J: TRBJ2-1; D: NA; DNA: TGTGCCAGCAGCTTGCTTAGGAATGAGCAGTTCTTC; CDR3: CASSLLRNEQFF
V: TRBV10-2; size: NA; J: TRBJ2-7; D: NA; DNA: TGCGCCAGCAGTGAGTCGCGCTCACTTGGGGAGCAGTACTTC; CDR3: CASSESRSLGEQYF
V: TRBV6-5; size: once; J: TRBJ2-3; D: NA; DNA: TGTGCCAGCGGGCGGGGTACGCAGTATTTT; CDR3: CASGRGTQYF
V: TRBV27; size: NA; J: TRBJ2-1; D: NA; DNA: TGTGCCAGCAGTCTAAGGGCATGGGAGCGACATGAGCAGTTCTTC; CDR3: CASSLRAWERHEQFF
V: TRBV7-2; size: NA; J: TRBJ2-7; D: NA; DNA: TGTGCCAGCAGCCTTTACCCGTCGAAGAGATCCTACGAGCAGTACTTC; CDR3: CASSLYPSKRSYEQYF
V: TRBV7-8; size: NA; J: TRBJ2-1; D: NA; DNA: TGTGCCAGCAGCTTAGTGCCGGCGGGGATGGCCTACAATGAGCAGTTCTTC; CDR3: CASSLVPAGMAYNEQFF
V: TRBV14; size: NA; J: TRBJ1-1; D: NA; DNA: TGTGCCAGCAGCCAAGAGTTAAGCCACAGAAGTAGAGCTGAAGCTTTCTTT; CDR3: CASSQELSHRSRAEAFF
V: TRBV5-6; size: NA; J: TRBJ1-1; D: NA; DNA: TGTGCCAGCAGCTGGGGCACAGGGCTAAACACTGAAGCTTTCTTT; CDR3: CASSWGTGLNTEAFF
V: TRBV7-9; size: NA; J: TRBJ2-3; D: NA; DNA: TGTGCCAGCAGCCCGAAAGGGGGAAGCGGGCCTCACACAGATACGCAGTATTTT; CDR3: CASSPKGGSGPHTDTQYF
V: TRBV9; size: few; J: TRBJ2-7; D: TRBD1; DNA: TGTGCCAGCAGCACCCGGGACAGACCCTACGAGCAGTACTTC; CDR3: CASSTRDRPYEQYF
V: TRBV2; size: NA; J: TRBJ2-7; D: NA; DNA: TGTGCCAGCAGTGAAGGATTCGGGGGGCGGGACTTC; CDR3: CASSEGFGGRDF
V: TRBV27; size: NA; J: TRBJ2-7; D: TRBD1; DNA: TGTGCCAGCAGTTTTTCCATGGGACAGGGGAACTACGAGCAGTACTTC; CDR3: CASSFSMGQGNYEQYF